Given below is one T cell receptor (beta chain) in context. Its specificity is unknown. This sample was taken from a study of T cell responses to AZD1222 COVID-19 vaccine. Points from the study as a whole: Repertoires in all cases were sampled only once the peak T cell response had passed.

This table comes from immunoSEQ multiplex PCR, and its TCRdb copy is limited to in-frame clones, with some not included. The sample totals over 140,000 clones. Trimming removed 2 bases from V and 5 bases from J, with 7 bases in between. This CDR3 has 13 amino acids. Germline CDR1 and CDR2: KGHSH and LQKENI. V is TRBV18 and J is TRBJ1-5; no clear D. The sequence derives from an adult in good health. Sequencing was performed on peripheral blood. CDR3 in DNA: TGTGCCAGCTCACCAGACGGTGATCAGCCCCAGCATTTT. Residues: CASSPDGDQPQHF. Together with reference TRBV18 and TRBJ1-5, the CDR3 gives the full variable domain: NAGVMQNPRHLVRRRGQEARLRCSPMKGHSHVYWYRQLPEEGLKFMVYLQKENIIDESGMPKERFSAEFPKEGPSILRIQQVVRGDSAAYFCASSPDGDQPQHFGDGTRLSIL.